Listed here is a single TCR beta chain. Its antigen remains unknown. Its ends do not fully match the called genes, so a read error is possible. This record comes from a study of cytomegalovirus exposure and HLA in healthy donors. Study conclusions and caveats: Most sequenced TCRs were rare (though some public TCRs occurred in many donors).

The germline V gene has CDR1 SGHVS and CDR2 FQNEAQ. The CDR3 runs 15 residues. Generated by immunoSEQ multiplex PCR, the TCRdb table keeps only in-frame clones and is missing some. The sample lists 150,000 to 200,000 clones; 81% were seen once. This TCR was recovered from a woman between 25 and 40 years old in good health and CMV-seronegative. The sample comprised PBMCs. V gene TRBV7-8 combines with J gene TRBJ1-2; D is perhaps TRBD1 (6 bases). The CDR3 region has the DNA TGTGCCAGCAGCTCCCGACAGGCCCCTAATTATGGCTACACCTTC. Translated, it gives CASSSRQAPNYGYTF.